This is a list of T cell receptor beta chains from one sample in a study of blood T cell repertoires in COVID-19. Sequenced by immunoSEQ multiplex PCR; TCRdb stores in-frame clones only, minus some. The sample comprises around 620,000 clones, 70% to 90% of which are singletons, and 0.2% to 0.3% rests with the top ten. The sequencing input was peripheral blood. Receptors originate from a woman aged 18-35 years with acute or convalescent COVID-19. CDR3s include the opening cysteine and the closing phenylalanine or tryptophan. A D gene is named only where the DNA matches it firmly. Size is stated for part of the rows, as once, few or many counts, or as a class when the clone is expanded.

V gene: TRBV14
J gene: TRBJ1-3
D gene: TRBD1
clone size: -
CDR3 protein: CASSLTGVSGNTIYF
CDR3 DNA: TGTGCCAGCAGCCTGACAGGGGTCTCTGGAAACACCATATATTTT

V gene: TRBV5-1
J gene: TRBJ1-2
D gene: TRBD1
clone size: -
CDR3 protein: CASSLDTGDRGYTF
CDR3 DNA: TGCGCCAGCAGCTTGGATACAGGGGATCGTGGCTACACCTTC

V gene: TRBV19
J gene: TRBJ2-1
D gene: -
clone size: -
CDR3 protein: CASSSVGAEQFF
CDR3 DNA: TGTGCCAGTAGTTCCGTTGGGGCTGAGCAGTTCTTC

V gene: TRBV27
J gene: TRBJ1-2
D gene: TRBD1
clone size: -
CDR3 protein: CASSPGQGLRGYTF
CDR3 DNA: TGTGCCAGCAGTCCGGGACAGGGATTACGTGGCTACACCTTC

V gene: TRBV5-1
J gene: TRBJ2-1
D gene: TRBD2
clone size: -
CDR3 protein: CASSLEGSGGYNEQFF
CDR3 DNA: TGCGCCAGCAGCTTGGAGGGTAGCGGGGGATACAATGAGCAGTTCTTC

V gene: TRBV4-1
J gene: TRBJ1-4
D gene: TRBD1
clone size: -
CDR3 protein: CASSRERTGWEEKLFF
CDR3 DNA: TGCGCCAGCAGCCGAGAGAGGACAGGGTGGGAAGAAAAACTGTTTTTT

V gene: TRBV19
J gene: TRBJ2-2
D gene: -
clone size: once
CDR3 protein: CASSAGGELFF
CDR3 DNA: TGTGCCAGTAGCGCGGGCGGGGAGCTGTTTTTT

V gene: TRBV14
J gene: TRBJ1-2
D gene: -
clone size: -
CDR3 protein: CASSHLANYGYTF
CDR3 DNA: TGTGCCAGCAGCCATTTAGCTAACTATGGCTACACCTTC

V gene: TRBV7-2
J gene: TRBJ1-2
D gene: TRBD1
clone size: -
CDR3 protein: CASSSGQGDSGYTF
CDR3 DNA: TGTGCCAGCAGCTCTGGACAGGGTGACAGTGGCTACACCTTC

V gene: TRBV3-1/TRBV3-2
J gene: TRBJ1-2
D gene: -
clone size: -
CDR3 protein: CASSQVPGNYGYTF
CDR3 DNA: TGTGCCAGCAGCCAAGTACCAGGGAACTATGGCTACACCTTC

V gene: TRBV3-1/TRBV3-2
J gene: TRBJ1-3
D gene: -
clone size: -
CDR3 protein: CASSQADTIYF
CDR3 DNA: TGTGCCAGCAGCCAAGCGGACACCATATATTTT

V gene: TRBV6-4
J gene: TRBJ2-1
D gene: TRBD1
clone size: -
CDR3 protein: CASSNGTEVNEQFF
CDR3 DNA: TGTGCCAGCTCCAACGGGACAGAAGTCAATGAGCAGTTCTTC

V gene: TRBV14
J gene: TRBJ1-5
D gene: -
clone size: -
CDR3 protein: CASSPKPRTEGSNQPQHF
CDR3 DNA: TGTGCCAGCAGCCCTAAACCCCGCACAGAGGGCAGCAATCAGCCCCAGCATTTT

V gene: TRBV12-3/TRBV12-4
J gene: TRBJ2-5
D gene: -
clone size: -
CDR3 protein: CASSLGQQETQYF
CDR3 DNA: TGTGCCAGCAGTCTCGGACAGCAAGAGACCCAGTACTTC

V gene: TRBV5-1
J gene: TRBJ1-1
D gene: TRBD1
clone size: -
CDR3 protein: CASSLTGQMNTEAFF
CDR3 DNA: TGCGCCAGCAGCTTAACGGGACAGATGAACACTGAAGCTTTCTTT